What follows is one T cell receptor beta chain and its context. There is no known antigen for this receptor. Base qualities are not at hand, and no much larger clone is one base apart. Whole blood was collected in K2EDTA tubes by collaborating institutions according to the institutions' own protocols. For TCRbeta analysis, collaborator samples were shipped as frozen whole blood, as isolated PBMCs, or as DNA extracted from either sample type. The immunoSEQ Assay, a bias-controlled multiplex PCR, was used to amplify TCRbeta CDR3 regions from genomic DNA. The original pipeline was this. The number of nucleated cells in each sample was estimated by amplification of reference gene primers within the assay. To quantify the absolute abundance of each unique TCRbeta CDR3 rearrangement, sequence reads were collapsed and filtered. For each sample, productive Simpson clonality was calculated as the square root of Simpson's diversity index over productive rearrangements. TCRdb provides this immuneACCESS table in a form limited to in-frame rearrangements. Some clones are lacking; in checked studies, under half of them reflect an unresolved V gene, and why the rest are absent is not known. From that table come the V and J calls and clone size; the DNA was used to work out D and trimming. The sample data list approximately 91,000 clones, and 60% to 85% of these were observed just once. Approximately 10% of the sample is held by the ten biggest clonotypes.

This entry belongs to a study of blood T cell repertoires in COVID-19 (dated by TCRdb to 2020 to 2022). For context, the study as a whole: Samples from collaborators originated in the United States, Italy and Spain and spanned both the acute and convalescent phases of COVID-19. The material from the prospective study consisted of cDNA or gDNA derived from T cells, B-cell-depleted T cells, or PBMCs. The dataset comprised deeply sampled blood TCRbeta repertoires from subjects exposed to, actively infected with, or recovered from COVID-19. The repertoires were released in a freely available public database meant as a resource for research on the immune response to SARS-CoV-2. Samples were obtained from the ongoing ImmuneRACE study (first 160 participants) and from roughly 1,300 subjects provided by 6 global collaborators. The sample metadata nearly always contained a de-identified subject ID, COVID-19 status, age in years and sex. Where available, HLA class I and class II types were taken from metadata supplied by the sample provider and were not determined by assay-based typing.

What the study reported, not specific to this receptor: The quantity of clinical and demographic metadata differed by source and by participant and was supplied without curation.

V and J lose 0 bases and 5 bases, and a span of 14 bases separates them. From its cysteine to its phenylalanine, the CDR3 spans 16 amino acids. CDR3 DNA is the only sequence kept; it has 48 bases, read in frame from the first base. Per the germline V gene, SGHRS is the CDR1 and YFSETQ is the CDR2. The source of this sequence is a woman aged 80 or over with acute or convalescent COVID-19. Sequenced material: peripheral blood. The chain is encoded by TRBV5-1 joined to TRBJ2-2; possibly the D gene is TRBD1, per 5 matching bases. The CDR3 region reads CASSLAQNRQTGELFF. In nucleotide form, the sequence is TGCGCCAGCAGCTTGGCTCAGAACAGACAGACCGGGGAGCTGTTTTTT.